This T cell receptor beta chain came from a study of T-cell reconstitution after alpha-beta-depleted transplantation in children. Study-wide findings and caveats: Some patients' high day-60 TCRbeta diversity was traced to surviving recipient T cells and thymic progenitors. Several hundred expanded graft clones reportedly supplied alpha-beta T cells about two months after transplant. Newly produced T cells mostly accounted for T-cell counts and diversity one year post-transplant.

This sample's TCRbeta library carried unique molecular identifier barcodes. TCRdb re-called the PCR reads with MiXCR, one entry per CDR3 protein. This table has around 960,000 distinct CDR3 sequences, about 29% appearing once. With regard to this clonotype: The target antigen is unknown.

Germline CDR1 and CDR2: LGHDT and YNNKEL (reference sequence). The CDR3 loop spans 15 amino acids. Trimming cost V 4 bases and J 0 bases, with 10 bases left between them. The receptor was isolated from a boy less than two years old who had a stem cell transplant for SCID, so the T cells may come from the graft donor. V and J are TRBV3-1 and TRBJ2-4; tentative D call: TRBD1 (5 bases). The sample here was PBMCs, mostly from graft donor cells, taken 360 days after TCRalphabeta/CD19-depleted stem cell transplant. DNA of the CDR3: TGTGCCAGCAGCCCTGGACACCTAGCCAAAAACATTCAGTACTTC. This codes for CASSPGHLAKNIQYF.